This T cell receptor beta chain is from a study of lymphopenia after photon versus proton radiotherapy. Worth noting for this clone: The antigen remains undetermined.

Overall study results and limits: Post-nadir TCR diversity decline inversely tracked overall survival among those who died. Photon-treated patients lost naive T cells and TCR diversity; proton-treated stayed stable. Post-nadir diversity loss with photons came from oligoclonal expansion, particularly CD8+ Temra cells.

J lost 11 bases, V lost 4 bases, and 4 bases had no gene match. CDR1 and CDR2 (germline): SGHTA, FQGNSA. CDR3 length equals 13 residues. The method was immunoSEQ multiplex PCR; TCRdb's version includes in-frame clones alone and lacks a portion of them. Of 65,000 to 85,000 clones in the sample, roughly 90% were seen once. V gene TRBV7-2 combines with J gene TRBJ1-6; 8 bases agree with TRBD1. The sequences come from peripheral blood, collected from a patient treated with photon-based radiotherapy. The TCR was taken from a woman in her forties with cholangiocarcinoma. The CDR3 loop reads CASSSGGWAPLHF. In DNA form, the CDR3 reads TGTGCCAGCAGCTCAGGGGGCTGGGCACCCCTCCACTTT.